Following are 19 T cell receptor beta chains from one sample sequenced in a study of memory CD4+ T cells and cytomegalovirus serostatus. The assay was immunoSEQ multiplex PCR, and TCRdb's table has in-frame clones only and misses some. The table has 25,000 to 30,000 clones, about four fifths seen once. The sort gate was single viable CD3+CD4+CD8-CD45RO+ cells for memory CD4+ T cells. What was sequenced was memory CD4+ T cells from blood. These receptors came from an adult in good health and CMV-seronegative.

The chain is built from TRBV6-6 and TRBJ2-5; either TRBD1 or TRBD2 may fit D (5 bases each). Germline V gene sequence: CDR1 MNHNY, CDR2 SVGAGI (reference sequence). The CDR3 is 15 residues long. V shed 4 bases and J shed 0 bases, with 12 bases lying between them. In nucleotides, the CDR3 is TGTGCCAGCAGTTTGGGGGTAGGGTACCAAGAGACCCAGTACTTC. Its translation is CASSLGVGYQETQYF.

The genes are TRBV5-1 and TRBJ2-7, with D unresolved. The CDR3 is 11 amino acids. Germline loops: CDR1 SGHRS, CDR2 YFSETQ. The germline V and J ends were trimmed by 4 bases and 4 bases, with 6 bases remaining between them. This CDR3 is CASSEAYEQYF. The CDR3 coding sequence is TGCGCCAGCAGCGAGGCATACGAGCAGTACTTC.

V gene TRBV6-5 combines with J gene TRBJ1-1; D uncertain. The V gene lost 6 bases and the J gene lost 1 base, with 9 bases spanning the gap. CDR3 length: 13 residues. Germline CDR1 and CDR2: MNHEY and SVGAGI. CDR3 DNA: TGTGCCAGCAGAAGAATGAGGAACACTGAAGCTTTCTTT. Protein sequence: CASRRMRNTEAFF.

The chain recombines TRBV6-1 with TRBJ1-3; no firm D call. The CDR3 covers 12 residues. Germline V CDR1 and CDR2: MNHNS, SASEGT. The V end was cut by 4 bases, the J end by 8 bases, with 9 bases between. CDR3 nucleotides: TGTGCCAGCAGTGCCTCTCAGGACACCATATATTTT. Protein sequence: CASSASQDTIYF.

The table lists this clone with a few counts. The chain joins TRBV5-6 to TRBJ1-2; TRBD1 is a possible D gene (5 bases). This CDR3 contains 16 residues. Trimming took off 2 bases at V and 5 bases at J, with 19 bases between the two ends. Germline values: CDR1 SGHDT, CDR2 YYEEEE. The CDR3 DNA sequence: TGTGCCAGCAGCTTCCCGAGAGGGGAGGTATTGTATGGCTACACCTTC. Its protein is CASSFPRGEVLYGYTF.

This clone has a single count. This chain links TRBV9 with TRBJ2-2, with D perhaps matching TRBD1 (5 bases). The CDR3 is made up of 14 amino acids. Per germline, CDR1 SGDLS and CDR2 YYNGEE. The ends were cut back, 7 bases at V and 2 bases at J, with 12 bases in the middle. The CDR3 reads CASQGVVNTGELFF. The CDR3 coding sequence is TGTGCCAGCCAAGGGGTAGTAAACACCGGGGAGCTGTTTTTT.

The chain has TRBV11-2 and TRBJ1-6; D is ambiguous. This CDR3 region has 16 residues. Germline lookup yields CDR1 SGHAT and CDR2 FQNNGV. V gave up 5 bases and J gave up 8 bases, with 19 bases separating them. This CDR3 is CASSLSTPALDSPLHF. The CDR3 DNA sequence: TGTGCCAGCAGCCTTTCCACCCCGGCCTTGGATTCACCCCTCCACTTT.

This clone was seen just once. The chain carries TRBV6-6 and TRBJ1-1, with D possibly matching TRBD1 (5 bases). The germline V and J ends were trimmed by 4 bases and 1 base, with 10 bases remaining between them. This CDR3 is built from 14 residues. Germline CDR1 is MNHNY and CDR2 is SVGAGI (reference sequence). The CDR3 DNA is TGTGCCAGCAGTTTGGCGCAGGGGAACACTGAAGCTTTCTTT. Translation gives CASSLAQGNTEAFF.

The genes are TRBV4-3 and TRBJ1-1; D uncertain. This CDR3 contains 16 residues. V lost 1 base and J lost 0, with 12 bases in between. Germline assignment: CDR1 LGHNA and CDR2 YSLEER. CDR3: CASSQAAANMNTEAFF. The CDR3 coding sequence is TGCGCCAGCAGCCAAGCGGCAGCTAATATGAACACTGAAGCTTTCTTT.

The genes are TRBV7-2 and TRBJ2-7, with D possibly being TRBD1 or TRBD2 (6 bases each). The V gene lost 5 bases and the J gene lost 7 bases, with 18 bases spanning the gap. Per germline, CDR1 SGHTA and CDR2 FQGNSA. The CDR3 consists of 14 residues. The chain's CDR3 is CASSPIPGAGEQYF. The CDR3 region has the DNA TGTGCCAGCAGCCCAATCCCGGGGGCTGGGGAGCAGTACTTC.

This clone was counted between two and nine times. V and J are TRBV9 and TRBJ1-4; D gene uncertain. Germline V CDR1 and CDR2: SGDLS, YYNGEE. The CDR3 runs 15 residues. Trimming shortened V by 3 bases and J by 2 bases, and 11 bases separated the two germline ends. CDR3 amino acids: CASSGGWATNEKLFF. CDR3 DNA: TGTGCCAGCAGCGGTGGCTGGGCGACTAATGAAAAACTGTTTTTT.

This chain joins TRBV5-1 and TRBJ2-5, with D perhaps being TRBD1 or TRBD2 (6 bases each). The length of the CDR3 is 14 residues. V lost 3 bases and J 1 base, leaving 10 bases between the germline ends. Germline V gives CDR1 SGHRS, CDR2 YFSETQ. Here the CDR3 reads CASSSGGTQETQYF. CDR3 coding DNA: TGCGCCAGCAGCTCCGGGGGCACCCAAGAGACCCAGTACTTC.

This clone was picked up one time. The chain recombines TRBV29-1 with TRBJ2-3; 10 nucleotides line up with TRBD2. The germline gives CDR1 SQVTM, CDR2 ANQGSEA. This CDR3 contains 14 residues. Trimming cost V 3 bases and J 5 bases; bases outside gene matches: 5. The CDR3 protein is CSVDLAGAKDTQYF. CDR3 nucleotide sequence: TGCAGCGTTGACCTAGCGGGGGCGAAAGATACGCAGTATTTT.

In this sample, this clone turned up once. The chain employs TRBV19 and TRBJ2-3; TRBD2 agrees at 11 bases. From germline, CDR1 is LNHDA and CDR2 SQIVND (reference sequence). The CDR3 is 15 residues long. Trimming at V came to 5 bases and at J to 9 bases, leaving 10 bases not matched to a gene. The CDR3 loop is CASSVPSGGPGTQYF. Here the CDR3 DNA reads TGTGCCAGTAGTGTCCCTAGCGGGGGGCCAGGGACGCAGTATTTT.

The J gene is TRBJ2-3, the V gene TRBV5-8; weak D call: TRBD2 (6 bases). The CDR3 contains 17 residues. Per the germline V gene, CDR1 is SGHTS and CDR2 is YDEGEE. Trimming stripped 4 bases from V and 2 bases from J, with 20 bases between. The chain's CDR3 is CASSPQFGRGDTDTQYF. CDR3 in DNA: TGTGCCAGCAGCCCACAGTTTGGGCGGGGTGACACAGATACGCAGTATTTT.

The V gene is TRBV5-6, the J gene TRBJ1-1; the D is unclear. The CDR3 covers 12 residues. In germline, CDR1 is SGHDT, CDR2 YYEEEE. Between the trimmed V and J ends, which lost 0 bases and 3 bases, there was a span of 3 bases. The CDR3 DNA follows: TGTGCCAGCAGCTTGGTATACACTGAAGCTTTCTTT. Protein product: CASSLVYTEAFF.

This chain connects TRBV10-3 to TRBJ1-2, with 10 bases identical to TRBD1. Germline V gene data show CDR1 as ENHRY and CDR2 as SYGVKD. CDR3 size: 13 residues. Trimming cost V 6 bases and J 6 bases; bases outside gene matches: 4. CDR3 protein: CAIRGTGANGYTF. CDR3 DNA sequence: TGTGCCATCAGAGGGACAGGGGCGAATGGCTACACCTTC.

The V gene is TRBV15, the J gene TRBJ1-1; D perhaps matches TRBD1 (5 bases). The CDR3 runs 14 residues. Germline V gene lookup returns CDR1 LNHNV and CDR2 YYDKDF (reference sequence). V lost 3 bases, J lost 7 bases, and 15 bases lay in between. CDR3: CATSRGREVDEAFF. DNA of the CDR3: TGTGCCACCAGCAGGGGACGGGAAGTTGATGAAGCTTTCTTT.

The CDR3 protein is CASSLRGTQETQYF. The DNA of the CDR3 is TGTGCCAGCAGTCTACGTGGGACCCAAGAGACCCAGTACTTC. V usage is TRBV27 and J usage is TRBJ2-5, with D perhaps TRBD1 or TRBD2 (5 bases each). CDR3 length equals 14 residues. Germline CDR1 reads MNHEY; CDR2 reads SMNVEV (reference sequence). Trimming cost V 5 bases and J 1 base, with 11 bases left between them.